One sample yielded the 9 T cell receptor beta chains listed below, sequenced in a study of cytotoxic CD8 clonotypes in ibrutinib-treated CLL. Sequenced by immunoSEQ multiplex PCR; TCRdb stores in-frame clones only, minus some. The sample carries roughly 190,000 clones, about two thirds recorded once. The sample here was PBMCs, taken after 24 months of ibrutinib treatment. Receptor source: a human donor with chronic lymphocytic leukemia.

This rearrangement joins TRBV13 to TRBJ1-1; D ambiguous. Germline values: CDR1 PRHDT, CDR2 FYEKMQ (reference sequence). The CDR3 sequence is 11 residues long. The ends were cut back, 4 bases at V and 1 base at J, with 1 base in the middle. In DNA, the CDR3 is TGTGCCAGCAGCTCGAACACTGAAGCTTTCTTT. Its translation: CASSSNTEAFF.

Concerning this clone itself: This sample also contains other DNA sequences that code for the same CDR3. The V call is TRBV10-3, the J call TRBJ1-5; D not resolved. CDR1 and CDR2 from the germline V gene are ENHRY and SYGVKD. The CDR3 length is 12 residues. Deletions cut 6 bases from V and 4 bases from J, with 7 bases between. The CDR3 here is CAISEQNQPQHF. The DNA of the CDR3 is TGTGCCATCAGCGAACAGAATCAGCCCCAGCATTTT.

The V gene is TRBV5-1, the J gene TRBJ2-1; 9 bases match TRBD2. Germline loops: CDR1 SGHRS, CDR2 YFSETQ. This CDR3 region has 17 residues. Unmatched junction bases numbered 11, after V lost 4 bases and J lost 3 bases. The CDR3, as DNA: TGCGCCAGCAGCGTGCTTCCTAGCGGGAATAACTACAATGAGCAGTTCTTC. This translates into CASSVLPSGNNYNEQFF.

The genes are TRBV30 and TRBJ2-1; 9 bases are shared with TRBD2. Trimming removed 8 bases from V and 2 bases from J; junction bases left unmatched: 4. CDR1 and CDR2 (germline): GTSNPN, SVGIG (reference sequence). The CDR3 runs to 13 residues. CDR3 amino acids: CATIAGAYNEQFF. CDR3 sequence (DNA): TGTGCCACCATAGCGGGGGCCTACAATGAGCAGTTCTTC.

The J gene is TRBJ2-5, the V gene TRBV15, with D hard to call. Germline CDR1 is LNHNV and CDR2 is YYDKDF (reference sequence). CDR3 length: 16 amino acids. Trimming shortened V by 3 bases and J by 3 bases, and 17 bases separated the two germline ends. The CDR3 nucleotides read TGTGCCACCAGCAGTGGGCGCCCTGTAGGCGAAGAGACCCAGTACTTC. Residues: CATSSGRPVGEETQYF.

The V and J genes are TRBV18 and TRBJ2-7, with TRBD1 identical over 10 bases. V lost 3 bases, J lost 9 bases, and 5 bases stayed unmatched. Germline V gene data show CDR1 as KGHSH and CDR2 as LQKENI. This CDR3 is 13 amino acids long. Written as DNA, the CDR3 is TGTGCCAGCTCACCTTCGCGGGACAGGGGGCAGTACTTC. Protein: CASSPSRDRGQYF.

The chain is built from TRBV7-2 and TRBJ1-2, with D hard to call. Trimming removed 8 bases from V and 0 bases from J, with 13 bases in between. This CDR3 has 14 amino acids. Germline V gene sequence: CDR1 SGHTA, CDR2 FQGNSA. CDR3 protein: CASGRLQANYGYTF. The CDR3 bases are TGTGCCAGCGGCCGCCTACAAGCTAACTATGGCTACACCTTC. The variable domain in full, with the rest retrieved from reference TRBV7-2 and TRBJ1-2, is GAGVSQSPSNKVTEKGKDVELRCDPISGHTALYWYRQSLGQGLEFLIYFQGNSAPDKSGLPSDRFSAERTGGSVSTLTIQRTQQEDSAVYLCASGRLQANYGYTFGSGTRLTVV.

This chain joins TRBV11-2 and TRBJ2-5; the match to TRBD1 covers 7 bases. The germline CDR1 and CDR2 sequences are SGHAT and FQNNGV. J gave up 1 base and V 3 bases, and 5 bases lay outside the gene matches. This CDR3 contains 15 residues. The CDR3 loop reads CASSFNTGVQETQYF. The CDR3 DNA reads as TGTGCCAGCAGCTTCAACACAGGGGTCCAAGAGACCCAGTACTTC.

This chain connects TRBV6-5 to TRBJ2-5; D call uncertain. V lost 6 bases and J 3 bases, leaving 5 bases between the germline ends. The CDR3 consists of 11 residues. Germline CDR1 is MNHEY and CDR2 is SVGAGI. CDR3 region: CASSTEETQYF. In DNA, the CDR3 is TGTGCCAGCAGCACCGAAGAGACCCAGTACTTC.